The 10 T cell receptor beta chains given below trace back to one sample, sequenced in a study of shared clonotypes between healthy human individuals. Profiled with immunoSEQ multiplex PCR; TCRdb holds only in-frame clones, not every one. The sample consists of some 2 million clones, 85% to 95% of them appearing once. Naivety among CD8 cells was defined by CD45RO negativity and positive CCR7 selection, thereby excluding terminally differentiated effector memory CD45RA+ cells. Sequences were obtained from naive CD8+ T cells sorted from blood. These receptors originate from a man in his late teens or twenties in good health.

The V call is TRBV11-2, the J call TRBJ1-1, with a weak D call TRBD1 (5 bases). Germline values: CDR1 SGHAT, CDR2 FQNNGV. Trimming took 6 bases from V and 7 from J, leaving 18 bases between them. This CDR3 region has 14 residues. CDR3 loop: CASRTGVWGSEAFF. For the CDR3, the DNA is TGTGCCAGCAGGACGGGGGTCTGGGGAAGTGAAGCTTTCTTT.

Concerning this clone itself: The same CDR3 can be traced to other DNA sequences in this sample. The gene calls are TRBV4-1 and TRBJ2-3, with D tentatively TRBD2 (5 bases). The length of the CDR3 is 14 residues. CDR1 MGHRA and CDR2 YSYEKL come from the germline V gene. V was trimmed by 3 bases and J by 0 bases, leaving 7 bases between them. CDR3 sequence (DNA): TGCGCCAGCAGCCACGGCGGGAGCACAGATACGCAGTATTTT. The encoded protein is CASSHGGSTDTQYF.

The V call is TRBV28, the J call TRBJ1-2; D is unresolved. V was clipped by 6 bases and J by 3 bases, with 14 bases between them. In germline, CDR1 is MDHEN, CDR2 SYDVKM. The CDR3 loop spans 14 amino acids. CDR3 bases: TGTGCCAGCAGCCCGTCGGGTGCTTACTATGGCTACACCTTC. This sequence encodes CASSPSGAYYGYTF.

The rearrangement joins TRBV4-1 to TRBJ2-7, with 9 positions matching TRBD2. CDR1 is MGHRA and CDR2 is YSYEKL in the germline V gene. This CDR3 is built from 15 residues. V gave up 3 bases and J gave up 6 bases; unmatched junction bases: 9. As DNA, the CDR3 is TGCGCCAGCAGCCAGGATAGCGGGAGCCCTCTCGAGCAGTACTTC. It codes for CASSQDSGSPLEQYF.

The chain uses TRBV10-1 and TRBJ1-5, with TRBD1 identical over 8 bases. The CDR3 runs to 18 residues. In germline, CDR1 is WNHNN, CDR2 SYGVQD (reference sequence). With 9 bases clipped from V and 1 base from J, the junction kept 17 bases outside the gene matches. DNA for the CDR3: TGCGCCAGGCCTGGACAGGGAGGGGGACTAGGGAGCAATCAGCCCCAGCATTTT. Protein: CARPGQGGGLGSNQPQHF.

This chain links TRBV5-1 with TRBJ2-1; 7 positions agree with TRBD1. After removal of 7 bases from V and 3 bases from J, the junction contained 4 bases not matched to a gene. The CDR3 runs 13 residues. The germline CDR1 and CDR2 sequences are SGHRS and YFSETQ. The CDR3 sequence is CASQGQNYNEQFF. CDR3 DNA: TGCGCCAGCCAGGGACAGAACTACAATGAGCAGTTCTTC. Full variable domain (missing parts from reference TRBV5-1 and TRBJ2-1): KAGVTQTPRYLIKTRGQQVTLSCSPISGHRSVSWYQQTPGQGLQFLFEYFSETQRNKGNFPGRFSGRQFSNSRSEMNVSTLELGDSALYLCASQGQNYNEQFFGPGTRLTVL.

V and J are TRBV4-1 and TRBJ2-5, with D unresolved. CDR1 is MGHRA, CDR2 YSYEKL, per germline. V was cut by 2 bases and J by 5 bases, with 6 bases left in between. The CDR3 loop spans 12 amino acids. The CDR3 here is CASSQNWETQYF. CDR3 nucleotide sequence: TGCGCCAGCAGCCAAAATTGGGAGACCCAGTACTTC.

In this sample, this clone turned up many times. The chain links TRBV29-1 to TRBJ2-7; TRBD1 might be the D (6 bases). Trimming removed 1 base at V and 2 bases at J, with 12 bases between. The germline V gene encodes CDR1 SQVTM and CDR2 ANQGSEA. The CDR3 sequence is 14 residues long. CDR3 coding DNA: TGCAGCGTTGAAGTAGGAAACAGGGCCTACGAGCAGTACTTC. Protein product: CSVEVGNRAYEQYF.

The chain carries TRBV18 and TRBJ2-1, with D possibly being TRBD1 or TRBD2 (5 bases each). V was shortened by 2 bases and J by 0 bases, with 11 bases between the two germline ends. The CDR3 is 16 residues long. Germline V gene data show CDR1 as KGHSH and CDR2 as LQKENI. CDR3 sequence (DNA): TGTGCCAGCTCACCATGGGGGTTGAGCTCCTACAATGAGCAGTTCTTC. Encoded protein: CASSPWGLSSYNEQFF. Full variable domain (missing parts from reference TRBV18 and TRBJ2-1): NAGVMQNPRHLVRRRGQEARLRCSPMKGHSHVYWYRQLPEEGLKFMVYLQKENIIDESGMPKERFSAEFPKEGPSILRIQQVVRGDSAAYFCASSPWGLSSYNEQFFGPGTRLTVL.

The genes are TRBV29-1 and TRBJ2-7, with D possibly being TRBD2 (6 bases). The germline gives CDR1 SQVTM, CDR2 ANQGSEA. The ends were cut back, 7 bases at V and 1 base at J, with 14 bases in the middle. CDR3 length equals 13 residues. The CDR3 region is CSAGSSGSYEQYF. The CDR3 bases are TGCAGCGCCGGGAGTAGCGGATCCTACGAGCAGTACTTC.